This entry features one T cell receptor (beta chain) sequence. This CDR3 has 16 residues. V lost 3 bases to trimming and J lost 5 bases; unmatched junction nucleotides: 7. The germline CDR1 and CDR2 sequences are LGHDT and YNNKEL (reference sequence). The record originates from a study of T cells in Graves' hyperthyroidism and ophthalmopathy. Template material for amplifying TCR beta CDR3 regions consisted of RNA transcripts. The study used the HTBI primer set for a first-round RT-PCR of the TCR CDR3. TCRdb independently ran MiXCR on the multiplex PCR reads; one entry per CDR3 protein. The sample includes hundreds of thousands of distinct CDR3 sequences, about 20% of them seen just once.

The receptor comes from a woman in her 70s with Graves' ophthalmopathy. Sequences were obtained from blood. The chain links TRBV3-1 to TRBJ2-1; TRBD2 matches 10 bases. The CDR3 nucleotides are TGTGCCAGCAGCCATTCTAGCGGGAGAGGCGACAATGAGCAGTTCTTC. This gives the protein CASSHSSGRGDNEQFF.